Listed here are 22 T cell receptor beta chains from one sample, sequenced in a study of blood T cell repertoires in COVID-19. Measured with immunoSEQ multiplex PCR; TCRdb has only the in-frame clones, and not every one. The repertoire has under 200,000 clones, roughly 90% of them found once; the top ten carry 4%. Sample: peripheral blood. Receptor source: a woman in her 70s with acute or convalescent COVID-19.

The chain employs TRBV11-2 and TRBJ1-2, with a possible D match to TRBD1 (6 bases). Germline loops: CDR1 SGHAT, CDR2 FQNNGV. Trimming removed 6 bases from V and 3 bases from J, with 17 bases in between. The CDR3 runs 15 residues. The CDR3 protein is CASSSRRGSDYGYTF. CDR3 DNA: TGTGCCAGCAGTTCACGCAGGGGCTCGGACTATGGCTACACCTTC.

The chain has TRBV7-9 and TRBJ1-2; D unresolved. Trimming took off 5 bases at V and 3 bases at J, with 22 bases between the two ends. CDR3 length equals 17 residues. CDR1 and CDR2 from the germline V gene are SEHNR and FQNEAQ (reference sequence). The CDR3 region has the DNA TGTGCCAGCAGCCCCCAGGATCCCCTGCTCAATTACTATGGCTACACCTTC. Its translation: CASSPQDPLLNYYGYTF.

The chain joins TRBV28 to TRBJ1-4; D not resolved. The germline gives CDR1 MDHEN, CDR2 SYDVKM. CDR3 length: 12 residues. Trimming cost V 6 bases and J 3 bases, with 5 bases left between them. CDR3 DNA sequence: TGTGCCAGCAGAACAGCTAATGAAAAACTGTTTTTT. Its translation: CASRTANEKLFF.

The V call is TRBV28, the J call TRBJ2-4; 7 bases are a match to TRBD1. The CDR3 length is 18 residues. CDR1 and CDR2 (germline): MDHEN, SYDVKM. With V trimmed by 2 bases and J by 0 bases, 10 bases remained unmatched. The CDR3 nucleotides read TGTGCCAGCAGTTTAAATTCCGACAGGGCAAGAGCCAAAAACATTCAGTACTTC. Translated, it gives CASSLNSDRARAKNIQYF. Full variable domain (rest looked up from reference TRBV28 and TRBJ2-4): DVKVTQSSRYLVKRTGEKVFLECVQDMDHENMFWYRQDPGLGLRLIYFSYDVKMKEKGDIPEGYSVSREKKERFSLILESASTNQTSMYLCASSLNSDRARAKNIQYFGAGTRLSVL.

The V call is TRBV7-6, the J call TRBJ2-7, with 7 bases fitting TRBD1. Germline-derived CDR1 and CDR2 are SGHVS and FNYEAQ. This CDR3 has 12 residues. After removal of 6 bases from V and 7 bases from J, the junction contained 6 bases not matched to a gene. The chain's CDR3 is CASSRTGSEQYF. In DNA form, the CDR3 reads TGTGCCAGCAGTCGGACAGGTTCGGAGCAGTACTTC.

The chain has TRBV5-1 and TRBJ1-2; 9 bases match TRBD1. V dropped 4 bases and J dropped 6; count of bases not matched to a gene: 13. The germline gives CDR1 SGHRS, CDR2 YFSETQ. The CDR3 length is 16 residues. The CDR3 sequence is CASSGDRASPANGYTF. The CDR3 DNA reads as TGCGCCAGCAGCGGGGACAGGGCGTCGCCGGCTAATGGCTACACCTTC.

The chain links TRBV7-8 to TRBJ1-2; TRBD1 matches at 9 bases. V lost 5 bases to trimming and J lost 6 bases; unmatched junction nucleotides: 4. The CDR3 contains 13 residues. Germline V gives CDR1 SGHVS, CDR2 FQNEAQ. The CDR3 region is CASSPDRGDGYTF. For the CDR3, the DNA is TGTGCCAGCAGCCCAGACAGGGGGGATGGCTACACCTTC.

This sequence joins TRBV5-1 and TRBJ1-3; D gene ambiguous. The ends were cut back, 3 bases at V and 4 bases at J, with 5 bases in the middle. CDR1 is SGHRS, CDR2 YFSETQ, per germline. The CDR3 sequence is 12 residues long. The DNA for the CDR3 is TGCGCCAGCAGCTCACAGGGAAACACCATATATTTT. Translation: CASSSQGNTIYF.

The genes are TRBV5-1 and TRBJ2-1; D may be TRBD1 (7 bases). Trimming pared 1 base from V and 6 bases from J, leaving 14 bases between. Germline CDR1 is SGHRS and CDR2 is YFSETQ. The CDR3 runs 15 residues. CDR3 loop: CASSLRQGGVNEQFF. CDR3 bases: TGCGCCAGCAGCTTGCGCCAGGGGGGAGTCAATGAGCAGTTCTTC. Looking up the rest from reference TRBV5-1 and TRBJ2-1 gives the full variable domain: KAGVTQTPRYLIKTRGQQVTLSCSPISGHRSVSWYQQTPGQGLQFLFEYFSETQRNKGNFPGRFSGRQFSNSRSEMNVSTLELGDSALYLCASSLRQGGVNEQFFGPGTRLTVL.

The chain recombines TRBV6-2 or TRBV6-3 with TRBJ1-5; D not resolved. The CDR3 sequence is 14 residues long. V shed 2 bases and J shed 0 bases, with 5 bases lying between them. Germline values: CDR1 MNHEY, CDR2 SVGEGT. The CDR3 DNA reads as TGTGCCAGCAGTTACCTTAATAGCAATCAGCCCCAGCATTTT. Amino acid sequence: CASSYLNSNQPQHF.

This clone appeared a few times. The gene calls are TRBV15 and TRBJ1-5, with 7 bases fitting TRBD1. Germline-derived CDR1 and CDR2 are LNHNV and YYDKDF (reference sequence). This CDR3 comprises 15 residues. The V gene end was trimmed by 4 bases and the J gene end by 2 bases; junction bases not matched to a gene: 5. The CDR3 protein is CATSKEGARNQPQHF. In DNA form, the CDR3 reads TGTGCCACCAGCAAGGAGGGGGCTCGCAATCAGCCCCAGCATTTT. The entire variable domain, with the rest obtained from reference TRBV15 and TRBJ1-5, is as follows: DAMVIQNPRYQVTQFGKPVTLSCSQTLNHNVMYWYQQKSSQAPKLLFHYYDKDFNNEADTPDNFQSRRPNTSFCFLDIRSPGLGDTAMYLCATSKEGARNQPQHFGDGTRLSIL.

This clone is a singleton in its sample. The V and J genes are TRBV7-2 and TRBJ2-5; 9 positions match TRBD2. The germline CDR1 and CDR2 sequences are SGHTA and FQGNSA. The junction had 7 bases not matched to a gene; V was cut back by 3 bases and J by 5 bases. This CDR3 is 15 amino acids long. As DNA, the CDR3 is TGTGCCAGCAGCTTTAGGATGGCGGGAGGGGAGACCCAGTACTTC. This translates into CASSFRMAGGETQYF.

This clone was observed a single time. V is TRBV18 and J is TRBJ1-2, with TRBD1 matching 7 bases. V lost 0 bases to trimming and J lost 2 bases; unmatched junction nucleotides: 6. Germline V gene sequence: CDR1 KGHSH, CDR2 LQKENI. This CDR3 is built from 16 residues. CDR3 region: CASSPPRQGLNYGYTF. In nucleotides, the CDR3 is TGTGCCAGCTCACCACCGAGACAGGGCCTCAACTATGGCTACACCTTC. Based on the CDR3 plus reference TRBV18 and TRBJ1-2, the full variable domain is NAGVMQNPRHLVRRRGQEARLRCSPMKGHSHVYWYRQLPEEGLKFMVYLQKENIIDESGMPKERFSAEFPKEGPSILRIQQVVRGDSAAYFCASSPPRQGLNYGYTFGSGTRLTVV.

CDR3 bases: TGTGCCAGCTCACCATTTATTACAGGGGGCTCTGGAAACACCATATATTTT. Protein sequence: CASSPFITGGSGNTIYF. V and J are TRBV18 and TRBJ1-3; 8 bases are shared with TRBD1. CDR1 is KGHSH and CDR2 is LQKENI in the germline V gene. V lost 2 bases, J lost 0 bases, and 6 bases stayed unmatched. The CDR3 contains 17 residues.

V gene TRBV30 combines with J gene TRBJ1-2, with a tentative D call TRBD1 (6 bases). V lost 0 bases to trimming and J lost 8 bases, with 19 bases between them. Germline V gives CDR1 GTSNPN, CDR2 SVGIG (reference sequence). CDR3 size: 15 residues. CDR3 region: CAWSVPGPRGRGYTF. The CDR3 DNA sequence: TGTGCCTGGAGTGTCCCGGGGCCGAGGGGGAGAGGCTACACCTTC.

The table lists this clone with a few counts. V usage is TRBV2 and J usage is TRBJ1-2; D is possibly TRBD1 (6 bases). Per germline, CDR1 SNHLY and CDR2 FYNNEI. V was cut by 8 bases and J by 6 bases, with 10 bases left in between. The length of the CDR3 is 11 residues. The CDR3 here is CASWAGDGYTF. Written as DNA, the CDR3 is TGTGCCAGCTGGGCAGGGGATGGCTACACCTTC.

This chain connects TRBV4-1 to TRBJ1-4; 7 nucleotides line up with TRBD1. This CDR3 region has 15 residues. V was pared by 1 base and J by 4 bases, with 3 bases of the junction left unmatched. Germline V gene sequence: CDR1 MGHRA, CDR2 YSYEKL. In DNA, the CDR3 is TGCGCCAGCAGCCAAGGGGACAGTAATAATGAAAAACTGTTTTTT. This translates into CASSQGDSNNEKLFF.

The chain recombines TRBV24-1 with TRBJ2-5; TRBD2 matches 16 bases. The J segment lost 4 bases and the V segment lost 3 bases, leaving 4 bases of the junction unmatched. Germline CDR1 KGHDR, CDR2 SFDVKD. The CDR3 extends over 17 amino acids. This chain's CDR3 is CATSDGGLAGGGETQYF. The CDR3, as DNA: TGTGCCACCAGTGATGGGGGACTAGCGGGAGGGGGAGAGACCCAGTACTTC.

This chain joins TRBV6-6 and TRBJ2-7; TRBD2 agrees at 10 bases. The V gene's germline CDR1 is MNHNY and CDR2 SVGAGI (reference sequence). V trimming: 2 bases; J trimming: 3 bases; junction bases outside the gene matches: 7. This CDR3 spans 16 amino acids. This chain's CDR3 is CASSYPRAGGGYEQYF. CDR3 DNA sequence: TGTGCCAGCAGTTACCCACGAGCGGGAGGGGGCTACGAGCAGTACTTC.

This chain uses TRBV15 with TRBJ2-1, with D unresolved. Trimming pared 4 bases from V and 9 bases from J, leaving 13 bases between. Looked up from germline, CDR1 is LNHNV and CDR2 is YYDKDF (reference sequence). The CDR3 is 13 amino acids. Here the CDR3 DNA reads TGTGCCACCAGCAAAGTAAAACAGCCTGAGCAGTTCTTC. This codes for CATSKVKQPEQFF.

For the CDR3, the DNA is TGCGCCAGCAGCCAAGACCGGGACAGGGAGCGAGTGAGAAGAAACACCATATATTTT. This encodes CASSQDRDRERVRRNTIYF. This sequence joins TRBV4-3 and TRBJ1-3; 9 positions agree with TRBD1. The germline gives CDR1 LGHNA, CDR2 YSLEER. The V gene end was trimmed by 0 bases and the J gene end by 5 bases; junction bases not matched to a gene: 14. The CDR3 has 19 amino acids.

The chain joins TRBV6-1 to TRBJ2-5; a possible D gene is TRBD1 (6 bases). Germline loops: CDR1 MNHNS, CDR2 SASEGT. V was clipped by 8 bases and J by 4 bases, with 14 bases between them. The CDR3 has 13 amino acids. The CDR3 spells CASARGSAETQYF. The CDR3 region has the DNA TGTGCCAGCGCCAGGGGATCAGCAGAGACCCAGTACTTC.